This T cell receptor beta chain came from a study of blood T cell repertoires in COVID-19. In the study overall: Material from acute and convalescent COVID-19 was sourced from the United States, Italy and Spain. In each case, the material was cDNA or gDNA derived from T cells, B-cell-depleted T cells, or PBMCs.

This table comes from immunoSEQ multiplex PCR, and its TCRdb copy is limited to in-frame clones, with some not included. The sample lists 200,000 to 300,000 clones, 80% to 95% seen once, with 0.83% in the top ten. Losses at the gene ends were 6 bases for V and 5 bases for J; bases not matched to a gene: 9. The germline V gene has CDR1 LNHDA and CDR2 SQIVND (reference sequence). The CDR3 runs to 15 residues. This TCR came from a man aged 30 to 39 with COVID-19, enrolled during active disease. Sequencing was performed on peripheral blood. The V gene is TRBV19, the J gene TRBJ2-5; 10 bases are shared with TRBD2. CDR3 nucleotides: TGTGCCAGTAGCGCTAGCGGGGGCCCTCGGGAGACCCAGTACTTC. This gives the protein CASSASGGPRETQYF. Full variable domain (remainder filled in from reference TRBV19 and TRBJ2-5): DGGITQSPKYLFRKEGQNVTLSCEQNLNHDAMYWYRQDPGQGLRLIYYSQIVNDFQKGDIAEGYSVSREKKESFPLTVTSAQKNPTAFYLCASSASGGPRETQYFGPGTRLLVL.